A single sample is the source of the 7 T cell receptor beta chains below, sequenced in a study of cytomegalovirus exposure and HLA in healthy donors. The PCR used 60 Vbeta and 13 Jbeta primers. This table comes from immunoSEQ multiplex PCR, and its TCRdb copy is limited to in-frame clones, with some not included. This table has under 120,000 clones, around three quarters appearing once. The specimen sequenced was PBMCs. These receptors were obtained from a man aged 50-60 years in good health and CMV-seropositive.

This clone was recorded at least ten times. The chain uses TRBV30 and TRBJ2-5; the match to TRBD1 covers 9 bases. Germline V gene sequence: CDR1 GTSNPN, CDR2 SVGIG (reference sequence). The CDR3 runs 13 residues. V dropped 3 bases and J dropped 5; count of bases not matched to a gene: 4. CDR3 coding DNA: TGTGCCTGGAGCGGGACAGGGCCGGAGACCCAGTACTTC. Protein: CAWSGTGPETQYF.

This clone was picked up a small number of times. The chain links TRBV5-5 to TRBJ2-3; D is unclear. Per the germline V gene, CDR1 is SGHKS and CDR2 is YYEKEE (reference sequence). The CDR3 consists of 16 residues. V gave up 4 bases and J gave up 4 bases, with 19 bases separating them. CDR3 DNA: TGTGCCAGCAGCACCGGTCTTGCCCTCTCCGCAGATACGCAGTATTTT. Translated, it gives CASSTGLALSADTQYF.

This clone was picked up a small number of times. The chain has TRBV5-1 and TRBJ2-3, with a tentative D call TRBD2 (6 bases). The CDR3 totals 16 residues. Trimming took off 3 bases at V and 2 bases at J, with 16 bases between the two ends. Germline V gene sequence: CDR1 SGHRS, CDR2 YFSETQ. CDR3 amino acids: CASSWGLERATDTQYF. As DNA, the CDR3 is TGCGCCAGCAGCTGGGGTTTGGAGCGGGCCACAGATACGCAGTATTTT.

This chain joins TRBV29-1 and TRBJ2-2; D is perhaps TRBD2 (7 bases). The V and J ends lost 5 bases and 0 bases respectively, with 10 bases between them. Germline V gives CDR1 SQVTM, CDR2 ANQGSEA. This CDR3 has 14 amino acids. CDR3 sequence (DNA): TGCAGCGTTCGCGGGGGCCCGAACACCGGGGAGCTGTTTTTT. This encodes CSVRGGPNTGELFF.

J is TRBJ2-1 and V is TRBV7-9, with 8 bases matching TRBD1. Germline values: CDR1 SEHNR, CDR2 FQNEAQ (reference sequence). CDR3 length: 14 amino acids. The V segment lost 6 bases and the J segment 6 bases; nucleotides outside the gene matches: 7. The CDR3 nucleotides read TGTGCCAGCAGGATTGGACAGGGATGCAATGAGCAGTTCTTC. Protein sequence: CASRIGQGCNEQFF.

V gene TRBV5-1 combines with J gene TRBJ2-1; D is possibly TRBD2 (6 bases). V lost 2 bases, J lost 6 bases, and 12 bases lay in between. CDR1 and CDR2 from the germline V gene are SGHRS and YFSETQ. The CDR3 extends over 14 amino acids. The chain's CDR3 is CASSLTGASNEQFF. The CDR3 nucleotides read TGCGCCAGCAGCTTAACGGGAGCTAGCAATGAGCAGTTCTTC.

This chain joins TRBV7-7 and TRBJ2-5; TRBD2 agrees at 8 bases. The germline V gene encodes CDR1 SSHAT and CDR2 FNYEAQ (reference sequence). The junction had 8 bases not matched to a gene; V was cut back by 2 bases and J by 0 bases. CDR3 length: 17 residues. CDR3 amino acids: CASSLSPGGAYQETQYF. CDR3 coding DNA: TGTGCCAGCAGCTTATCTCCCGGGGGGGCGTACCAAGAGACCCAGTACTTC.